The clone carrying this TCR beta chain showed up many times. TCRdb called the RACE reads again in MiXCR, with one record for every CDR3 protein. The data show under 450,000 distinct CDR3 sequences, around 4.8% seen once. The data stem from a study of human T cells and chemical hapten exposure. Study summary: An area of 2 cm by roughly 2 cm on upper inner arm skin received 2% DPC for sensitization. Patients got weekly scalp diphenylcyclopropenone doses over the approximately 25-week study.

Per the germline V gene, CDR1 is MNHEY and CDR2 is SMNVEV (reference sequence). This CDR3 contains 14 residues. The V and J ends lost 3 bases and 4 bases respectively, with 10 bases between them. Time point meaning: patch test 1, 2 weeks after DPC sensitization. Described treatment: therapeutic diphenylcyclopropenone sensitization with weekly scalp DPC. V is TRBV27 and J is TRBJ1-5; D is uncertain. The clonotype originates from a woman aged 45-65 years with alopecia areata. Some clones in this sample may be carry-over from other donors' samples. The sequencing here drew on whole blood, taken in connection with sensitization to the hapten diphenylcyclopropenone (DPC). CDR3 amino acids: CASSFSFENQPQHF. The CDR3 DNA reads as TGTGCCAGCAGTTTTTCCTTCGAGAATCAGCCCCAGCATTTT.